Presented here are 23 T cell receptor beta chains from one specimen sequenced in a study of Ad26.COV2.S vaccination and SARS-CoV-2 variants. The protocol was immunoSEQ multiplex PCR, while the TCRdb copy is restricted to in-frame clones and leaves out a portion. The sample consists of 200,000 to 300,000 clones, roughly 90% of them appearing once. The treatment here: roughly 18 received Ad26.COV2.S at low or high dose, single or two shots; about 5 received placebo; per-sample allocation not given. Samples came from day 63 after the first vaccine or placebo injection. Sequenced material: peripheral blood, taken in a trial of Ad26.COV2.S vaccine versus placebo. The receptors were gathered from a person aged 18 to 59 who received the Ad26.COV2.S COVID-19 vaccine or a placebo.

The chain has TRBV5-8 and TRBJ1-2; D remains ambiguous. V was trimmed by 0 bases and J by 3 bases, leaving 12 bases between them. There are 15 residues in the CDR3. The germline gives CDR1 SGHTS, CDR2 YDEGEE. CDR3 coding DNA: TGTGCCAGCAGCTTGGCCGAACCCTGGGACTATGGCTACACCTTC. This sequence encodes CASSLAEPWDYGYTF.

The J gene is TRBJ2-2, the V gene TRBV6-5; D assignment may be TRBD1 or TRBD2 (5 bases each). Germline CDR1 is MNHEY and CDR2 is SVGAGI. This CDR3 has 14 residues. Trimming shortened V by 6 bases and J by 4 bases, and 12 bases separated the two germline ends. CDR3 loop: CASSRDPPTGELFF. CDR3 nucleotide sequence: TGTGCCAGCAGCCGGGACCCACCCACCGGGGAGCTGTTTTTT.

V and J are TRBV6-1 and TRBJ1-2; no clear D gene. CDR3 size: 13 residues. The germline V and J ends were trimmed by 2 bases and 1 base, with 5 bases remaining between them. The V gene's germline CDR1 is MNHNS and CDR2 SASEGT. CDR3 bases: TGTGCCAGCAGTGAAACAGATAACTATGGCTACACCTTC. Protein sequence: CASSETDNYGYTF.

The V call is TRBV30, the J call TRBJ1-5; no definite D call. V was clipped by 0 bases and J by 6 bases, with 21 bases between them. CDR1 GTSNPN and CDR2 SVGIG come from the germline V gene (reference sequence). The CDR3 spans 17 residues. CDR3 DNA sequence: TGTGCCTGGAGTGTACTAGGAGGGATAAGGAAGGGTCAGCCCCAGCATTTT. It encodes CAWSVLGGIRKGQPQHF.

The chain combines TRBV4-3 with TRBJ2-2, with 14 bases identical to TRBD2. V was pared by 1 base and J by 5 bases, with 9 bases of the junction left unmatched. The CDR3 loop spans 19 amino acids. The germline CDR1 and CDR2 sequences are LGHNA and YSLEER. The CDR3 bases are TGCGCCAGCAGCCAAGCCCACGGGACTAGCGGGAGTCGGACCGGGGAGCTGTTTTTT. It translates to CASSQAHGTSGSRTGELFF.

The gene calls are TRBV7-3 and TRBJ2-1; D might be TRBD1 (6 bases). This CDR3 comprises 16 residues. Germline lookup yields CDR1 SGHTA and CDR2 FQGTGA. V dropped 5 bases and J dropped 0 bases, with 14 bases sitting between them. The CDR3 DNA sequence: TGTGCCAGCAGCCAGGTTGACAGGAGCTCCTACAATGAGCAGTTCTTC. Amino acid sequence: CASSQVDRSSYNEQFF. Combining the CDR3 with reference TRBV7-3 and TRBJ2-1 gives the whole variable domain GAGVSQTPSNKVTEKGKYVELRCDPISGHTALYWYRQSLGQGPEFLIYFQGTGAADDSGLPNDRFFAVRPEGSVSTLKIQRTERGDSAVYLCASSQVDRSSYNEQFFGPGTRLTVL.

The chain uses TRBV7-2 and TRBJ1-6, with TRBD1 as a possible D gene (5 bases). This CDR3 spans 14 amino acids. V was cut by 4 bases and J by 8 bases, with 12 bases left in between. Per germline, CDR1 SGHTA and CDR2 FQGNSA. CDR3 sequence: CASSYGGFYSPLHF. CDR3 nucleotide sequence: TGTGCCAGCAGCTACGGGGGGTTCTATTCACCCCTCCACTTT.

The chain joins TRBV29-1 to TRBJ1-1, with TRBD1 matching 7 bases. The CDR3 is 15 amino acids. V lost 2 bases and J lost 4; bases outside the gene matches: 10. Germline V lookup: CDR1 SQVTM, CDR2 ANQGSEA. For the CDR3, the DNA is TGCAGCGTTGAATGGACAGGCAGGGCGGGCACTGAAGCTTTCTTT. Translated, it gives CSVEWTGRAGTEAFF.

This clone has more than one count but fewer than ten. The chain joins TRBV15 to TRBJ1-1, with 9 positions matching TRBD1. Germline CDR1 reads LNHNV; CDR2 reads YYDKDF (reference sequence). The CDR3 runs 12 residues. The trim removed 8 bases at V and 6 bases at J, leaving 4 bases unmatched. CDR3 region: CATGTGRAEAFF. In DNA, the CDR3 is TGTGCCACCGGGACAGGGCGCGCTGAAGCTTTCTTT.

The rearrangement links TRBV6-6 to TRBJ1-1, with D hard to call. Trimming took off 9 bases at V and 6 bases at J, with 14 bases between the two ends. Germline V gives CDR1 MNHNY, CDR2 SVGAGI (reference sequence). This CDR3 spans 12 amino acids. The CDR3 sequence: CASPLGESEAFF. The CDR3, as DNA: TGTGCCAGTCCGTTGGGAGAATCTGAAGCTTTCTTT.

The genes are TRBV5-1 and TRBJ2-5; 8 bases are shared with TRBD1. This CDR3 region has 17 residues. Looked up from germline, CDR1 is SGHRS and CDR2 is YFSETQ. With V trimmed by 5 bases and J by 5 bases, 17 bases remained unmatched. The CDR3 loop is CASSPYLTGDLGETQYF. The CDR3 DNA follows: TGCGCCAGCAGTCCGTACCTGACAGGGGACCTCGGTGAGACCCAGTACTTC.

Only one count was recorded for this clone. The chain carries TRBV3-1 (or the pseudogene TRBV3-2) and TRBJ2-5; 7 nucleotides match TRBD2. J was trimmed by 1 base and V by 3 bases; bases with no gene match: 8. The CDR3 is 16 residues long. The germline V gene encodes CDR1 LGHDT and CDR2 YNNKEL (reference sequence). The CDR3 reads CASSHAKRTSQETQYF. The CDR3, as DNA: TGTGCCAGCAGCCACGCAAAAAGGACTAGCCAAGAGACCCAGTACTTC.

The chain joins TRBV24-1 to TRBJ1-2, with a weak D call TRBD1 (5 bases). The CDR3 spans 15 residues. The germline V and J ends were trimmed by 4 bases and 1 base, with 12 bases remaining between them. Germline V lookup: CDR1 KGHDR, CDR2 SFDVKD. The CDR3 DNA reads TGTGCCACCAGTGACCCCAACAGGAGTAACTATGGCTACACCTTC. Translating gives CATSDPNRSNYGYTF.

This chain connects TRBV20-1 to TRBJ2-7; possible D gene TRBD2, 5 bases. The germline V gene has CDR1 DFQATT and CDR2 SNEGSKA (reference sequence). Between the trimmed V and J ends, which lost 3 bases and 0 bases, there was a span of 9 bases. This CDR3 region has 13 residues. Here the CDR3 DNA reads TGCAGTGCTAGTAGCGTATTCTCCTACGAGCAGTACTTC. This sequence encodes CSASSVFSYEQYF.

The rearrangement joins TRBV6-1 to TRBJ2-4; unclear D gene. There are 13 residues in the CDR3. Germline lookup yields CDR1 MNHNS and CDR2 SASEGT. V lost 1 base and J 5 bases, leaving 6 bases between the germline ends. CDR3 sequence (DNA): TGTGCCAGCAGTGAAGTCGTCGAAAACATTCAGTACTTC. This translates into CASSEVVENIQYF.

CDR3 sequence (DNA): TGCGCCAGCAGCGTGCTGGGACAGGGGGCCACCGGGGAGCTGTTTTTT. This translates into CASSVLGQGATGELFF. The chain joins TRBV5-1 to TRBJ2-2; 12 bases line up with TRBD1. The junction had 5 bases not matched to a gene; V was cut back by 4 bases and J by 4 bases. Germline-derived CDR1 and CDR2 are SGHRS and YFSETQ. This CDR3 is 16 amino acids long.

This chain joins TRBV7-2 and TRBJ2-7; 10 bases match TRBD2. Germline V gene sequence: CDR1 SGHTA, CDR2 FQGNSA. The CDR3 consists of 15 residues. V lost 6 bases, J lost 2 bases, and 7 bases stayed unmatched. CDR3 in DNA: TGTGCCAGCAGTGATCTGGGGACTAGCGCCTACGAGCAGTACTTC. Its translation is CASSDLGTSAYEQYF.

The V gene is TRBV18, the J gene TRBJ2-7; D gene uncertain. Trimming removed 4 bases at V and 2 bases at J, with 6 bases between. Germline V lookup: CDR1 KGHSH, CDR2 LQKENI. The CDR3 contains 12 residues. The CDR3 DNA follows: TGTGCCAGCTCACTCACCCCCTACGAGCAGTACTTC. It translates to CASSLTPYEQYF.

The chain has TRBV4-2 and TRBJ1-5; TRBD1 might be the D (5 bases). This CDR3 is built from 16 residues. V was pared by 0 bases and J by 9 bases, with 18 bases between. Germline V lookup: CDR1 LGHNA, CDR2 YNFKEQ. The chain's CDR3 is CASSQDLQGYPGPQHF. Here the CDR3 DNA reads TGTGCCAGCAGCCAAGATCTGCAGGGTTACCCAGGGCCCCAGCATTTT.

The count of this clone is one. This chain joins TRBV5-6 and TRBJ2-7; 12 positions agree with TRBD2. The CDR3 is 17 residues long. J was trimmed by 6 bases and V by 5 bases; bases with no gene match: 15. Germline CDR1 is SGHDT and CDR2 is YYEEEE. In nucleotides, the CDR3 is TGTGCCAGCAGGGGAGGAGCTAGCGGGAGGGCCCGTGGCGAGCAGTACTTC. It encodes CASRGGASGRARGEQYF.

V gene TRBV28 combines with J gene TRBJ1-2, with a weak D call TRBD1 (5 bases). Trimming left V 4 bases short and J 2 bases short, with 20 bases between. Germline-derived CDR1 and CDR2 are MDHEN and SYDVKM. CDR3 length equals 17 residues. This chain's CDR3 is CASSSGGEVRTNYGYTF. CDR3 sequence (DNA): TGTGCCAGCAGTTCGGGGGGGGAGGTCCGAACCAACTATGGCTACACCTTC.

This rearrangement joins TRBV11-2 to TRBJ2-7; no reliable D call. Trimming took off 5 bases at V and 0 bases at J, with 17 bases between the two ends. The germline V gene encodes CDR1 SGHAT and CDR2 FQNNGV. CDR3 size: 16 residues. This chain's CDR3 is CASSPPLTASSYEQYF. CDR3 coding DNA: TGTGCCAGCAGCCCACCCCTCACAGCGAGCTCCTACGAGCAGTACTTC.

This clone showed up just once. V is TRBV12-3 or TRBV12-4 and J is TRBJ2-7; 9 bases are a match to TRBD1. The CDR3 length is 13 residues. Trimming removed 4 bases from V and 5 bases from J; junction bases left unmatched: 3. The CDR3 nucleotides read TGTGCCAGCAGTTGGGGACAGGGCGACGAGCAGTACTTC. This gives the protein CASSWGQGDEQYF.